These T cell receptor beta chains were read from a single sample in a study of blood T cell repertoires in COVID-19. Profiled with immunoSEQ multiplex PCR; TCRdb holds only in-frame clones, not every one. The repertoire has some 220,000 clones, 80% to 85% of them found once; the top ten carry about 3%. What was sequenced was peripheral blood. Source of these receptors: a woman aged 25 to 39 who had recovered from COVID-19. Both conserved end residues are part of each CDR3. D genes are given only for firm matches. Not every row has a clone size; where given, it reads once, few, many or a size class.

d_call	j_call	v_call	clone_size	cdr3_nt	cdr3_aa
NA	TRBJ2-7	TRBV28	few	TGTGCCAGCAGTTTTACTCGCGGATTCTACGAGCAGTACTTC	CASSFTRGFYEQYF
NA	TRBJ2-3	TRBV4-1	NA	TGCGCCAGCAGCCAAGGCAGGGGATACACAGATACGCAGTATTTT	CASSQGRGYTDTQYF
NA	TRBJ2-5	TRBV7-2	once	TGTGCCAGCAGTGAGCACAGGCAAGAGACCCAGTACTTC	CASSEHRQETQYF
TRBD2	TRBJ2-1	TRBV3-1/TRBV3-2	NA	TGTGCCAGCAGCCAGGGACTAGCGGGAGGCTCGGGCTACAATGAGCAGTTCTTC	CASSQGLAGGSGYNEQFF
NA	TRBJ1-2	TRBV2	once	TGTGCCAGCCCCCCCGAAACGGGAGGAGGCTACACCTTC	CASPPETGGGYTF
NA	TRBJ2-3	TRBV29-1	few	NA	CSTAGTSGFLADTQYF
TRBD1	TRBJ2-3	TRBV5-1	NA	TGCGCCAGCAGCTCCCCGGACAGGGCGGATACGCAGTATTTT	CASSSPDRADTQYF
NA	TRBJ2-7	TRBV9	NA	TGTGCCAGCAGCGTAGCGGTCGGGAGCTCCTACGAGCAGTACTTC	CASSVAVGSSYEQYF
NA	TRBJ1-5	TRBV6-5	NA	TGTGCCAGCAGTTACTCAAGGGGGTATCAGCCCCAGCATTTT	CASSYSRGYQPQHF
TRBD1	TRBJ1-5	TRBV6-5	NA	TGTGCCAGCAGTCAGGGGGGACGACAGCCCCAGCATTTT	CASSQGGRQPQHF
TRBD1	TRBJ2-7	TRBV5-1	NA	TGCGCCAGCAGCTTGGGACAGGGGGCTTACGAGCAGTACTTC	CASSLGQGAYEQYF
NA	TRBJ2-3	TRBV7-2	once	TGTGCCAGCAGCCCCGGAGGCTTCACAGATACGCAGTATTTT	CASSPGGFTDTQYF
TRBD1	TRBJ1-2	TRBV6-5	NA	TGTGCCAGCAACCTAGGACAGGGGGGTGGCTACACCTTC	CASNLGQGGGYTF
TRBD1	TRBJ1-1	TRBV11-2	NA	TGTGCCAGCAGCCTTGGACAGGGAAAAGCTTTCTTT	CASSLGQGKAFF
TRBD1	TRBJ2-1	TRBV9	NA	TGTGCCAGCAGCCCCTTGAGAGACAGGGGCTTCGATGAGCAGTTCTTC	CASSPLRDRGFDEQFF
NA	TRBJ1-1	TRBV5-1	NA	TGCGCCAGCAGGCGGGGGGATGATTACGACACTGAAGCTTTCTTT	CASRRGDDYDTEAFF
NA	TRBJ2-1	TRBV18	few	TGTGCCAGCTCACCTTCAACTAGGGACTTTTCCTACAATGAGCAGTTCTTC	CASSPSTRDFSYNEQFF
NA	TRBJ2-4	TRBV3-1/TRBV3-2	NA	TGTGCCAGCAGCCAAGTAGGGCGGGAAGGGTTGGACAAAAACATTCAGTACTTC	CASSQVGREGLDKNIQYF
NA	TRBJ2-7	TRBV10-1	NA	TGCGCCACCTCCTCAGGGTTTCACGAGCAGTACTTC	CATSSGFHEQYF
NA	TRBJ2-3	TRBV6-6	NA	TGTGCCAGCAGTTTGAGGGAGCAGACAGATACGCAGTATTTT	CASSLREQTDTQYF
NA	TRBJ2-7	TRBV5-1	NA	TGCGCCAGCAGCGGGACACCCCCTCTTGGGCAGTACTTC	CASSGTPPLGQYF
NA	TRBJ2-3	TRBV9	NA	TGTGCCAGCACCCGAGCACCGAGCCCAGATACGCAGTATTTT	CASTRAPSPDTQYF
TRBD1	TRBJ2-7	TRBV4-1	NA	TGCGCCAGCAGTCCCGGGACAGGGGCCGAGCAGTACTTC	CASSPGTGAEQYF
NA	TRBJ2-1	TRBV10-2	NA	TGCGCCAGCAGTTCAGACTACCTAAGCTCCTACAATGAGCAGTTCTTC	CASSSDYLSSYNEQFF
TRBD2	TRBJ2-2	TRBV19	NA	TGTGCCACCCGGGGGGGAACCGGGGAGCTGTTTTTT	CATRGGTGELFF
NA	TRBJ1-5	TRBV27	NA	TGTGCCAGCAGTACCCACAGGGATTATAGCAATCAGCCCCAGCATTTT	CASSTHRDYSNQPQHF
NA	TRBJ1-1	TRBV7-9	NA	TGTGCCAGCAACCCAGGGGAGAACACTGAAGCTTTCTTT	CASNPGENTEAFF
TRBD1	TRBJ2-7	TRBV28	once	TGTGCCAGCAGTCTCGGGACAGGGGGTGTCTACGAGCAGTACTTC	CASSLGTGGVYEQYF
TRBD1	TRBJ2-5	TRBV15	once	TGTGCCACCAGCCGGGACAGGGGCCAAGAGACCCAGTACTTC	CATSRDRGQETQYF
TRBD1	TRBJ1-1	TRBV18	NA	TGTGCCAGCTCACCTAGACAGGGGGACACTGAAGCTTTCTTT	CASSPRQGDTEAFF
NA	TRBJ2-1	TRBV19	NA	TGTGCCAGTAGTACCAGTGGGACGGGGGTGACTGAGCAGTTCTTC	CASSTSGTGVTEQFF
NA	TRBJ2-3	TRBV18	NA	TGTGCCAGCTCACCGGGAGCTCAAACCGTAACGCAGTATTTT	CASSPGAQTVTQYF